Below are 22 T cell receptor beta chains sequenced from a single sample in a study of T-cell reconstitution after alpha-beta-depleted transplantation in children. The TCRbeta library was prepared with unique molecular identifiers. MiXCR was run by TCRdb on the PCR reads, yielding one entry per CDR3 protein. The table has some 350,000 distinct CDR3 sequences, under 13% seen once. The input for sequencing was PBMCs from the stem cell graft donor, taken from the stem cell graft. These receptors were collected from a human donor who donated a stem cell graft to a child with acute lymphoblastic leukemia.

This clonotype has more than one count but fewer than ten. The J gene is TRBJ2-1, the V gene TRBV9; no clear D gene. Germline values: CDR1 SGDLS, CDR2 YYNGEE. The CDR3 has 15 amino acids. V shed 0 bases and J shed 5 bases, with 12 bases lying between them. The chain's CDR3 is CASSVGWIGNNEQFF. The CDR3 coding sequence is TGTGCCAGCAGCGTAGGCTGGATAGGGAACAATGAGCAGTTCTTC.

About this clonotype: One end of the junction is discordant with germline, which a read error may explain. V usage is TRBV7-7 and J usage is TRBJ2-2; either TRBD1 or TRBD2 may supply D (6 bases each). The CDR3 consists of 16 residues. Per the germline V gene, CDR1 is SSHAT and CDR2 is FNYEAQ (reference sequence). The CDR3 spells CASSLVRGLNTGELFF. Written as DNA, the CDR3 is TGTGCTAGCAGCTTAGTTCGGGGGCTTAACACCGGGGAGCTGTTTTTT.

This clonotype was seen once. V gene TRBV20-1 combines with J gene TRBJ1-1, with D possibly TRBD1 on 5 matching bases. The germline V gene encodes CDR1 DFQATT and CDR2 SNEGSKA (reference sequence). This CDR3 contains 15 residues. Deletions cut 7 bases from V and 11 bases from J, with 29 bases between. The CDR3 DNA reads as TGCAGTGTTCCGTCTGCCCGGGACTTTGACGTTGGGGCTTTCTTT. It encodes CSVPSARDFDVGAFF.

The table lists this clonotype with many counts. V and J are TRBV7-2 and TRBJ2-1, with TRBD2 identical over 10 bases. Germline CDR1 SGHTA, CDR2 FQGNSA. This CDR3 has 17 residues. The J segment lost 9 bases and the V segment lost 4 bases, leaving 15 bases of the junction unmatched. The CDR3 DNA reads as TGTGCCAGCAGCTCATCCTTCCTAGCGGGAGTCCGGGTTGAGCAGTTCTTC. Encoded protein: CASSSSFLAGVRVEQFF.

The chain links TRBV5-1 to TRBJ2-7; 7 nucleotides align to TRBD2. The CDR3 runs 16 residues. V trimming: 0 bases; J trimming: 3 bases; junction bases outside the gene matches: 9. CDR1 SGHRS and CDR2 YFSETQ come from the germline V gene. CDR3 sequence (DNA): TGCGCCAGCAGCTTGGCCCTTGGCGGGAGTATCTACGAGCAGTACTTC. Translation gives CASSLALGGSIYEQYF.

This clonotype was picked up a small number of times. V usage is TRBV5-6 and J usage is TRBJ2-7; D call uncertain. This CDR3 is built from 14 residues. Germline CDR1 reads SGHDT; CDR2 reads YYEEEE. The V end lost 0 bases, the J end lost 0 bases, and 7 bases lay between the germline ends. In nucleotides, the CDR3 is TGTGCCAGCAGCTTGGACCCCTACTCCTACGAGCAGTACTTC. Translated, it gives CASSLDPYSYEQYF.

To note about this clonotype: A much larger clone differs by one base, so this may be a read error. Written as DNA, the CDR3 is TGTGCCAGCACTGACTCTAGCTCCTACAATGAGCAGTTCTTC. It is translated as CASTDSSSYNEQFF. The rearrangement links TRBV3-1 to TRBJ2-1, with D uncertain. The CDR3 has 14 amino acids. V lost 7 bases and J lost 0, with 10 bases in between. Germline V gene lookup returns CDR1 LGHDT and CDR2 YNNKEL (reference sequence).

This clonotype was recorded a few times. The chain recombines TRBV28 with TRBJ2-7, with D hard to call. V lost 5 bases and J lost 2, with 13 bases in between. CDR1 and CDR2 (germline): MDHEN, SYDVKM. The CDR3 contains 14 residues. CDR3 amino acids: CASSPLEYPYEQYF. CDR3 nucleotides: TGTGCCAGCAGTCCTCTGGAGTACCCCTACGAGCAGTACTTC.

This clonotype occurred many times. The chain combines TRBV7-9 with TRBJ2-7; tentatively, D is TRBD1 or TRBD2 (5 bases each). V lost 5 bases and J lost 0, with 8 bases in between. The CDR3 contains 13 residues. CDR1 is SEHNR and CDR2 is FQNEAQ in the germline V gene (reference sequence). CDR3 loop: CASSPGASYEQYF. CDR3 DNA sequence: TGTGCCAGCAGCCCCGGGGCCTCCTACGAGCAGTACTTC.

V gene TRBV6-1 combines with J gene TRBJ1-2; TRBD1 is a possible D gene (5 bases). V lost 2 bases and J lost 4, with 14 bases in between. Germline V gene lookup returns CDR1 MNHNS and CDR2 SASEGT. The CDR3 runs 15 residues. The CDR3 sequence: CASSERWGDRYGYTF. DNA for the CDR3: TGTGCCAGCAGTGAACGGTGGGGGGACCGCTATGGCTACACCTTC.

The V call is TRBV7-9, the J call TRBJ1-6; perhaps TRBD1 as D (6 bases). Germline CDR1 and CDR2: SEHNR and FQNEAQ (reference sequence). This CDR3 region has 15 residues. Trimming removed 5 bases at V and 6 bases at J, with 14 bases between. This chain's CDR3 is CASSPQGLTNSPLHF. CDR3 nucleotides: TGTGCCAGCAGCCCGCAGGGGTTGACTAATTCACCCCTCCACTTT.

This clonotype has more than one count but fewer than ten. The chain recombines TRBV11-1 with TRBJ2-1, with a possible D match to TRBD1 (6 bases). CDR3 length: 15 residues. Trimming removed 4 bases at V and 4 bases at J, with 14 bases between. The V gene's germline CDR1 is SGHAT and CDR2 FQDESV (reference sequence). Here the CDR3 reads CASSSEGTNYNEQFF. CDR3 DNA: TGTGCCAGCAGCTCAGAGGGGACAAATTACAATGAGCAGTTCTTC.

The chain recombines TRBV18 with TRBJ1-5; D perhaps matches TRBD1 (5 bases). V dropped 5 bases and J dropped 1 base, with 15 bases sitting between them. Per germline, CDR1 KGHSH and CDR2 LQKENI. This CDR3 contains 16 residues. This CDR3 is CASSSSGPLSNQPQHF. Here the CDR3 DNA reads TGTGCCAGCTCATCGTCAGGGCCCTTGAGCAATCAGCCCCAGCATTTT.

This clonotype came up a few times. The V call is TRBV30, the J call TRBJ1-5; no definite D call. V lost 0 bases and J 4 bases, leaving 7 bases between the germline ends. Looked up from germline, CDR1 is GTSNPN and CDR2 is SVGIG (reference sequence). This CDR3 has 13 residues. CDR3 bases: TGTGCCTGGAGTGTACTCGGAAATCAGCCCCAGCATTTT. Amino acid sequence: CAWSVLGNQPQHF.

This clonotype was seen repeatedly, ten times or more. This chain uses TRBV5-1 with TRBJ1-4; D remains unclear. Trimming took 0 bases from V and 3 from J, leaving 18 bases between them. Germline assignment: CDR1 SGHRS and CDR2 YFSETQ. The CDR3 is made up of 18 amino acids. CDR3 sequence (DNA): TGCGCCAGCAGCTTGGCCAGCAGCGGACCTGCGGCTAATGAAAAACTGTTTTTT. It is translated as CASSLASSGPAANEKLFF.

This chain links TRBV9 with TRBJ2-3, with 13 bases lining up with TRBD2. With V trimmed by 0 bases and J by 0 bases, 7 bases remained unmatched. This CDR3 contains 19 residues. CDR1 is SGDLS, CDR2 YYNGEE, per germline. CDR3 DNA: TGTGCCAGCAGCGTAGCGGGACTAGCGGGACCGATCAGCACAGATACGCAGTATTTT. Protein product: CASSVAGLAGPISTDTQYF.

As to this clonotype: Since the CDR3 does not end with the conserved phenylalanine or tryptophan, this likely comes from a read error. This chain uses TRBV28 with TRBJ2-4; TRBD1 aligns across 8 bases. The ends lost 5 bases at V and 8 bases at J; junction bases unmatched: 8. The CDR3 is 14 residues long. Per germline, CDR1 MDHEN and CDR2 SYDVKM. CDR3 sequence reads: CASSPGDRSDIQYY. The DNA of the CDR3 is TGTGCCAGCAGTCCAGGGGACAGGTCGGACATTCAGTACTAC.

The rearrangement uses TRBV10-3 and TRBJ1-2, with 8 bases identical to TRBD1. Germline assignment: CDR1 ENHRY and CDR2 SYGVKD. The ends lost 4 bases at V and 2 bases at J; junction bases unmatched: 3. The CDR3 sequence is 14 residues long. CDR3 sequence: CAISVQGANYGYTF. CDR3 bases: TGTGCCATCAGTGTCCAGGGGGCAAACTATGGCTACACCTTC.

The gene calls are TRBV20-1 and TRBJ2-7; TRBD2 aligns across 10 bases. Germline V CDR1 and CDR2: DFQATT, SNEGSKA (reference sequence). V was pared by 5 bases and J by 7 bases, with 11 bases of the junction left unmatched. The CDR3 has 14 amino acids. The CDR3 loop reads CSAHGTSDSREQYF. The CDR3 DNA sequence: TGCAGTGCTCACGGGACTAGCGATTCGAGGGAGCAGTACTTC.

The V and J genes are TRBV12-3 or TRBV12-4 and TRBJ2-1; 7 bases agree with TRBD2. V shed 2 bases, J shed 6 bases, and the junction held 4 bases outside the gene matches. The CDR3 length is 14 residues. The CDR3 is CASSLRRELNEQFF. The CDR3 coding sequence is TGTGCCAGCAGTTTACGGCGGGAGCTCAATGAGCAGTTCTTC.

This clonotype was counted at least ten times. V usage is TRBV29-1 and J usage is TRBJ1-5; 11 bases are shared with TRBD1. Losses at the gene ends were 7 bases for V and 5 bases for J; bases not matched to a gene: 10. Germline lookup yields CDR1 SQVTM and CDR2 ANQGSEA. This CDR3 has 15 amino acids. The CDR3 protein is CSATGTGGGDQPQHF. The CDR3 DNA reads TGCAGCGCCACCGGGACAGGGGGTGGAGATCAGCCCCAGCATTTT.

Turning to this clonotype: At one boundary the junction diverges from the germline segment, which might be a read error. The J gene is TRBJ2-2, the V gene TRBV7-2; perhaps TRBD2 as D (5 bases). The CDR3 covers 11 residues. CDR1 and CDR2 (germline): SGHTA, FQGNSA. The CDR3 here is CASSLTGVLFF. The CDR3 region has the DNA TGTGCCAGCAGCTTAACCGGGGTGCTGTTTTTT.